Following are 18 T cell receptor beta chains from one sample sequenced in a study of spatial heterogeneity in lung cancer. Time point in this sample: blood at routine non-recurrence follow-up after resection. MiXCR, run by TCRdb on the 5' RACE reads, gives a single entry per CDR3 protein. The sample lists roughly 70,000 distinct CDR3 sequences, 8% to 9% occurring once. Here the sequenced sample was PBMCs, taken at follow-up. The receptors derive from a female donor with early-stage non-small cell lung cancer.

This clonotype appeared a few times. The V gene is TRBV5-1, the J gene TRBJ2-2, with TRBD1 matching over 7 bases. The CDR3 spans 15 residues. Germline V gives CDR1 SGHRS, CDR2 YFSETQ. V was clipped by 5 bases and J by 1 base; unmatched bases: 5. The CDR3 sequence: CASRQGPLNTGELFF. Written as DNA, the CDR3 is TGCGCCAGCAGACAGGGGCCCCTGAACACCGGGGAGCTGTTTTTT.

As for this clonotype: This clone may be a read error of a much larger clone one base away. It is likely a read error, because the conserved phenylalanine at the end of the CDR3 is missing. This chain uses TRBV7-7 with TRBJ2-5, with 8 bases lining up with TRBD2. This CDR3 region has 15 residues. The V gene's germline CDR1 is SSHAT and CDR2 FNYEAQ (reference sequence). The CDR3 spells CASSLGTRGQETQYS. CDR3 DNA sequence: TGTGCTAGCAGCTTAGGGACTAGAGGCCAAGAGACCCAGTACTCC.

This clonotype was seen only a few times. V usage is TRBV6-6 and J usage is TRBJ1-4; TRBD1 is a possible D gene (5 bases). Trimming took 0 bases from V and 0 from J, leaving 11 bases between them. Germline-derived CDR1 and CDR2 are MNHNY and SVGAGI (reference sequence). The CDR3 consists of 17 residues. CDR3 loop: CASSYSQGLATNEKLFF. DNA of the CDR3: TGTGCCAGCAGTTACTCGCAGGGTCTTGCAACTAATGAAAAACTGTTTTTT.

This clonotype showed up just a few times. The chain carries TRBV30 and TRBJ2-2; the D gene could be TRBD1 or TRBD2 (6 bases each). The CDR3 is made up of 14 amino acids. The V end was cut by 4 bases, the J end by 7 bases, with 16 bases between. Per germline, CDR1 GTSNPN and CDR2 SVGIG (reference sequence). In DNA form, the CDR3 reads TGTGCCTGGACTGGAGGAGGGGGGAACGGGGAGCTGTTTTTT. Translation gives CAWTGGGGNGELFF.

This clonotype showed up many times. This chain links TRBV5-1 with TRBJ2-6; possibly TRBD1 for D (5 bases). Per germline, CDR1 SGHRS and CDR2 YFSETQ. CDR3 size: 17 residues. With 4 bases removed from V and 0 bases from J, the gap between germline ends came to 14 bases. The CDR3 loop is CASSPPDRSSGANVLTF. Here the CDR3 DNA reads TGCGCCAGCAGCCCCCCCGACAGAAGCTCTGGGGCCAACGTCCTGACTTTC.

This clonotype was detected only a few times. This chain connects TRBV6-1 to TRBJ2-1; D assignment may be TRBD1 or TRBD2 (5 bases each). V was cut by 5 bases and J by 5 bases, with 16 bases left in between. The CDR3 covers 15 residues. CDR1 and CDR2 (germline): MNHNS, SASEGT. The CDR3 reads CASSKSETGHNEQFF. CDR3 in DNA: TGTGCCAGCAGTAAGTCGGAGACGGGACACAATGAGCAGTTCTTC.

This clonotype was seen only a few times. The chain carries TRBV9 and TRBJ2-7, with D hard to call. The germline gives CDR1 SGDLS, CDR2 YYNGEE. V dropped 3 bases and J dropped 3 bases, with 7 bases sitting between them. This CDR3 contains 12 residues. The CDR3 DNA reads TGTGCCAGCAGCGCTGACTTCTACGAGCAGTACTTC. Translation gives CASSADFYEQYF.

The chain carries TRBV20-1 and TRBJ1-2; TRBD1 aligns across 7 bases. CDR1 DFQATT and CDR2 SNEGSKA come from the germline V gene (reference sequence). V was clipped by 0 bases and J by 3 bases; unmatched bases: 10. The length of the CDR3 is 16 residues. CDR3 sequence: CSARDQKGGRHYGYTF. CDR3 nucleotide sequence: TGCAGTGCTAGAGATCAAAAAGGGGGCCGGCACTATGGCTACACCTTC.

This clonotype has a handful of counts. The chain is built from TRBV4-1 and TRBJ2-3; D possibly matches TRBD1 or TRBD2 (6 bases each). In germline, CDR1 is MGHRA, CDR2 YSYEKL. Trimming shortened V by 2 bases and J by 2 bases, and 11 bases separated the two germline ends. The CDR3 totals 15 residues. Here the CDR3 DNA reads TGCGCCAGCAGCCAATCGGGGGCTCCCACAGATACGCAGTATTTT. This codes for CASSQSGAPTDTQYF.

This clonotype was detected ten times or more. The chain combines TRBV25-1 with TRBJ1-3; possible D gene TRBD1, 6 bases. Germline lookup yields CDR1 MGHDK and CDR2 SYGVNS. The CDR3 totals 14 residues. V lost 5 bases and J 2 bases, leaving 10 bases between the germline ends. The CDR3 region has the DNA TGTGCCAGCAGTAGGGGGGACACTGGAAACACCATATATTTT. Amino acids: CASSRGDTGNTIYF.

This clonotype appeared many times. The rearrangement links TRBV5-1 to TRBJ2-5; D remains ambiguous. Germline CDR1 and CDR2: SGHRS and YFSETQ. CDR3 size: 15 residues. With 1 base removed from V and 4 bases from J, the gap between germline ends came to 14 bases. The CDR3 DNA follows: TGCGCCAGCAGCTTGAACGATCTCGGTGCAGAGACCCAGTACTTC. Translation: CASSLNDLGAETQYF.

This clonotype was seen ten or more times. At one end, the junction sequence differs from germline, possibly due to a read error. The V call is TRBV7-7, the J call TRBJ2-2; perhaps D is TRBD1 or TRBD2 (5 bases each). The CDR3 has 13 residues. In germline, CDR1 is SSHAT, CDR2 FNYEAQ (reference sequence). The chain's CDR3 is CASSRGGTGELFF. In DNA form, the CDR3 reads TGTGCTAGCAGCCGGGGCGGGACCGGGGAGCTGTTTTTT.

This clonotype has at least ten counts. The J gene is TRBJ1-5, the V gene TRBV7-2; maybe TRBD1 (5 bases). The CDR3 is 16 residues long. Between the trimmed V and J ends, which lost 0 bases and 0 bases, there was a span of 9 bases. In germline, CDR1 is SGHTA, CDR2 FQGNSA. The CDR3 DNA sequence: TGTGCCAGCAGCTTAGCTGAAGGGGTTAGCAATCAGCCCCAGCATTTT. Protein sequence: CASSLAEGVSNQPQHF.

The chain couples TRBV28 to TRBJ2-1; D not certain. CDR3 length: 11 residues. With 6 bases removed from V and 8 bases from J, the gap between germline ends came to 8 bases. Germline V gives CDR1 MDHEN, CDR2 SYDVKM. The CDR3 nucleotides are TGTGCCAGCAGGGTTGCGGATGAGCAGTTCTTC. Translating it yields CASRVADEQFF.

The chain couples TRBV20-1 to TRBJ2-2, with TRBD2 identical over 11 bases. The CDR3 covers 16 residues. Germline CDR1 DFQATT, CDR2 SNEGSKA (reference sequence). Losses at the gene ends were 2 bases for V and 6 bases for J; bases not matched to a gene: 8. CDR3 residues: CSARSSSGRTAGELFF. As DNA, the CDR3 is TGCAGTGCTAGATCCTCTAGCGGGAGGACTGCCGGGGAGCTGTTTTTT.

This clonotype appeared many times. The chain combines TRBV7-6 with TRBJ2-1, with a tentative D call TRBD2 (6 bases). V lost 5 bases, J lost 0 bases, and 23 bases lay in between. This CDR3 contains 19 residues. CDR1 SGHVS and CDR2 FNYEAQ come from the germline V gene. The CDR3 region has the DNA TGTGCCAGCAGCCCCAAACTACTTACTAGCCGAAGCTCCTACAATGAGCAGTTCTTC. Residues: CASSPKLLTSRSSYNEQFF.

This clonotype appeared a few times. The V and J genes are TRBV5-6 and TRBJ2-7; possible D gene TRBD1, 6 bases. Trimming left V 4 bases short and J 4 bases short, with 18 bases between. The CDR3 is made up of 15 amino acids. Germline V gene sequence: CDR1 SGHDT, CDR2 YYEEEE. This CDR3 is CASSRFRGSSYEQYF. In DNA form, the CDR3 reads TGTGCCAGCAGCCGTTTCAGGGGCTCCTCTTACGAGCAGTACTTC. Full variable domain (missing parts from reference TRBV5-6 and TRBJ2-7): DAGVTQSPTHLIKTRGQQVTLRCSPKSGHDTVSWYQQALGQGPQFIFQYYEEEERQRGNFPDRFSGHQFPNYSSELNVNALLLGDSALYLCASSRFRGSSYEQYFGPGTRLTVT.

There are a few counts of this clonotype. The chain joins TRBV6-5 to TRBJ1-4, with D uncertain. Trimming left V 5 bases short and J 6 bases short, with 16 bases between. The germline V gene encodes CDR1 MNHEY and CDR2 SVGAGI. The length of the CDR3 is 15 residues. CDR3 protein: CASSDRREGDEKLFF. CDR3 DNA sequence: TGTGCCAGCAGTGATCGAAGGGAGGGTGATGAAAAACTGTTTTTT.